This TCR beta chain stems from a study of blood T cells in healthy people across ages. General study findings and limits: Long-lived and aged donors differed, with more naive CD4+ cells and higher diversity in the long-lived.

Combining a sample-barcoded 5' primer with a J-beta primer mix, a second PCR ran for about 7 to 12 cycles. TCRdb used MiXCR to reprocess the 5' RACE reads, holding one entry per CDR3 protein. The data show 700,000 to 1,000,000 distinct CDR3 sequences, with more than 40% seen just once and roughly 18% held by the top ten. This clonotype has only a few counts. Its specificity is not known. V dropped 2 bases and J dropped 0 bases, with 23 bases sitting between them. The CDR3 length is 20 residues. The germline V gene has CDR1 LGHDT and CDR2 YNNKEL (reference sequence). A minimum of 7 million PBMCs was isolated per sample. No fewer than 5.5 micrograms of total RNA were isolated from every sample.

This sequence originates from a man in his sixties in good health. Material for sequencing was blood. The chain combines TRBV3-1 with TRBJ2-1; possibly TRBD1 or TRBD2 for D (5 bases each). The DNA for the CDR3 is TGTGCCAGCAGCCAACTCTCAGGGTCTGTTCGGGGTAGCTCCTACAATGAGCAGTTCTTC. Its protein product is CASSQLSGSVRGSSYNEQFF.